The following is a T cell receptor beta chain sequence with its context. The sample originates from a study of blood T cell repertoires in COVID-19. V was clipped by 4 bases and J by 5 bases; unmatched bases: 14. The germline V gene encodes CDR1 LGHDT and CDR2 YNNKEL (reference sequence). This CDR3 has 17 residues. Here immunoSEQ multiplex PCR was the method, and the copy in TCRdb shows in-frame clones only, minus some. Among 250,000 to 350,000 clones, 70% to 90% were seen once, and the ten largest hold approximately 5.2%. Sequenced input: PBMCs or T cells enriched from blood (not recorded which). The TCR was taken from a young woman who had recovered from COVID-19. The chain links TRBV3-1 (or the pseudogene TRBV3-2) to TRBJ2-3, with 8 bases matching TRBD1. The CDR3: CASSPTIRTGRGDTQYF. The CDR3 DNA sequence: TGTGCCAGCAGCCCTACTATCCGGACAGGGAGAGGAGATACGCAGTATTTT.